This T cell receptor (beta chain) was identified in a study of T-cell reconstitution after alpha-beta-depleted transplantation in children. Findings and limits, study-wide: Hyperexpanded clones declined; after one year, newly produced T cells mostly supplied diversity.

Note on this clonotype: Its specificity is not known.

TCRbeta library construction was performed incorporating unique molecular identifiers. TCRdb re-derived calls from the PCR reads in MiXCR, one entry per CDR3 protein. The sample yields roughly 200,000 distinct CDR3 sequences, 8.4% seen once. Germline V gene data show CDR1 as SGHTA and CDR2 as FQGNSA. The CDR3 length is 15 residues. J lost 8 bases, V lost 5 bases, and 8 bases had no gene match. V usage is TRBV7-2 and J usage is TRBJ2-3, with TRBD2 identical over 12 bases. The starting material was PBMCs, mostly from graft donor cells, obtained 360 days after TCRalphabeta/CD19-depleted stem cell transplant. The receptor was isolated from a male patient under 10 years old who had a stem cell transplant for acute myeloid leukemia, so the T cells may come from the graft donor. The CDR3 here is CASSARLAGVGTQYF. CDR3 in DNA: TGTGCCAGCAGCGCGAGACTAGCGGGAGTTGGTACGCAGTATTTT.